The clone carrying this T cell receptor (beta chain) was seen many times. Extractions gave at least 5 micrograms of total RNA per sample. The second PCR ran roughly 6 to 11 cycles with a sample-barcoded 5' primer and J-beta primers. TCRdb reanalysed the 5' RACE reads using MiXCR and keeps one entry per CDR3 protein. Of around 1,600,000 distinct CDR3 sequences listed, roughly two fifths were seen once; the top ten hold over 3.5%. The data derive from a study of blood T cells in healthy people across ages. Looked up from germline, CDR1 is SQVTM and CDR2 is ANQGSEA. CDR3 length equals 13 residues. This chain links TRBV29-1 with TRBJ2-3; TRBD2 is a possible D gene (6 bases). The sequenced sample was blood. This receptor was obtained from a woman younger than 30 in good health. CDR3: CTALGTPRGTQYF. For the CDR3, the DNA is TGCACCGCCCTGGGGACTCCTCGTGGTACGCAGTATTTT.